Given below is one T cell receptor (beta chain) in context. Its specificity is unknown. These data belong to a study of CD8 T cells in ankylosing spondylitis. Study-level results: It appeared that ankylosing spondylitis blood was characterized by a TCR beta motif of about eight highly homologous variants. Within peripheral blood, clones linked to disease were CD8+ and relatively rare. According to the report, clones linked to the disease were significantly enriched in matched synovial fluid samples taken from ankylosing spondylitis patients.

The germline gives CDR1 SEHNR, CDR2 FQNEAQ (reference sequence). Trimming removed 11 bases at V and 3 bases at J, with 13 bases between. This CDR3 region has 12 residues. Preparation of TCR beta libraries was done by quantitative 5'-RACE with molecular barcodes. TCRdb re-called the 5' RACE reads through MiXCR, storing one row per CDR3 protein. The table lists 700,000 to 850,000 distinct CDR3 sequences, 10% to 15% of them singletons. Material: blood, either unsorted or a sorted T cell fraction (not recorded which). The rearrangement links TRBV7-9 to TRBJ1-1; D is undetermined. The receptor was derived from a male donor with ankylosing spondylitis. CDR3 DNA: TGTGCCTCTGGGGAGGTAGACACTGAAGCTTTCTTT. It specifies CASGEVDTEAFF.